Following are 13 T cell receptor beta chains from one sample sequenced in a study of T cell responses to AZD1222 COVID-19 vaccine. Data came from immunoSEQ multiplex PCR; TCRdb stores just in-frame clones and leaves some out. Seen here are 95,000 to 150,000 clones, roughly 91% observed once, and the top ten hold 1% to 1.5%. The input for sequencing was peripheral blood, taken on day 0 of AZD1222 vaccination. The receptors stem from an adult in good health.

The chain is built from TRBV12-3 or TRBV12-4 and TRBJ2-7; D gene ambiguous. Trimming removed 7 bases from V and 6 bases from J, with 13 bases in between. This CDR3 comprises 12 residues. Here the CDR3 reads CASTVGRGEQYF. The CDR3 coding sequence is TGTGCCAGCACAGTTGGGCGAGGCGAGCAGTACTTC.

This chain links TRBV6-5 with TRBJ1-2; 8 positions agree with TRBD1. CDR1 and CDR2 from the germline V gene are MNHEY and SVGAGI. V was pared by 2 bases and J by 4 bases, with 6 bases of the junction left unmatched. The CDR3 consists of 15 residues. The DNA for the CDR3 is TGTGCCAGCAGTTACCCTGACAGGGGAAGCTATGGCTACACCTTC. Its protein is CASSYPDRGSYGYTF.

The V and J genes are TRBV27 and TRBJ2-7; D is uncertain. Trimming cost V 8 bases and J 0 bases, with 14 bases left between them. The length of the CDR3 is 14 residues. The germline V gene encodes CDR1 MNHEY and CDR2 SMNVEV (reference sequence). CDR3 residues: CASPRKESSYEQYF. The CDR3 bases are TGTGCCAGCCCCAGAAAGGAGAGCTCCTACGAGCAGTACTTC.

DNA of the CDR3: TGCGCCAGCAGTGAGCCGGGGGCGACCGGTTGGGAGACCCAGTACTTC. This sequence encodes CASSEPGATGWETQYF. The chain is built from TRBV10-2 and TRBJ2-5; D is perhaps TRBD1 or TRBD2 (6 bases each). CDR1 and CDR2 from the germline V gene are WSHSY and SAAADI. V shed 2 bases and J shed 5 bases, with 18 bases lying between them. The CDR3 consists of 16 residues.

The J gene is TRBJ2-1, the V gene TRBV29-1, with 8 bases matching TRBD2. The V segment lost 2 bases and the J segment 6 bases; nucleotides outside the gene matches: 6. The germline gives CDR1 SQVTM, CDR2 ANQGSEA. The CDR3 is 14 amino acids. The CDR3 region has the DNA TGCAGCGTTGAAATCGGGGGGGCCGGCAATGAGCAGTTCTTC. This sequence encodes CSVEIGGAGNEQFF.

The chain is built from TRBV24-1 and TRBJ1-3; D is possibly TRBD1 (6 bases). Trimming pared 4 bases from V and 6 bases from J, leaving 21 bases between. Per the germline V gene, CDR1 is KGHDR and CDR2 is SFDVKD. This CDR3 region has 17 residues. CDR3 DNA sequence: TGTGCCACCAGTGAGCCTCCCACAGGGATCAGGCTAAACACCATATATTTT. Protein sequence: CATSEPPTGIRLNTIYF.

The sample holds one count of this clone. This chain joins TRBV19 and TRBJ1-2; 9 bases fit TRBD1. After removal of 5 bases from V and 6 bases from J, the junction contained 7 bases not matched to a gene. CDR1 and CDR2 (germline): LNHDA, SQIVND (reference sequence). CDR3 length: 14 amino acids. In DNA form, the CDR3 reads TGTGCCAGTAGTTTAACAGGGGGCGGTAATGGCTACACCTTC. Amino acids: CASSLTGGGNGYTF. Complete variable domain (other parts from reference TRBV19 and TRBJ1-2): DGGITQSPKYLFRKEGQNVTLSCEQNLNHDAMYWYRQDPGQGLRLIYYSQIVNDFQKGDIAEGYSVSREKKESFPLTVTSAQKNPTAFYLCASSLTGGGNGYTFGSGTRLTVV.

V gene TRBV15 combines with J gene TRBJ1-3; D call uncertain. The V gene lost 2 bases and the J gene lost 0 bases, with 11 bases spanning the gap. Per germline, CDR1 LNHNV and CDR2 YYDKDF (reference sequence). This CDR3 region has 16 residues. Here the CDR3 reads CATSRKLQSSGNTIYF. CDR3 nucleotides: TGTGCCACCAGCAGAAAACTTCAGAGCTCTGGAAACACCATATATTTT.

This sequence joins TRBV7-9 and TRBJ2-7; 10 nucleotides line up with TRBD2. Trimming removed 2 bases from V and 3 bases from J; junction bases left unmatched: 4. Germline-derived CDR1 and CDR2 are SEHNR and FQNEAQ (reference sequence). This CDR3 spans 15 amino acids. The CDR3 loop reads CASSLWPSGGYEQYF. CDR3 nucleotide sequence: TGTGCCAGCAGCTTATGGCCTAGCGGGGGCTACGAGCAGTACTTC.

The rearrangement uses TRBV12-3 or TRBV12-4 and TRBJ1-2; the D is unclear. Between the trimmed V and J ends, which lost 0 bases and 5 bases, there was a span of 7 bases. The CDR3 is 13 residues long. CDR3 sequence reads: CASSLAGRYGYTF. The CDR3 nucleotides are TGTGCCAGCAGTTTAGCAGGGAGATATGGCTACACCTTC.

This clone appeared a single time. The chain recombines TRBV3-1 (or the pseudogene TRBV3-2) with TRBJ2-1, with unresolved D. Trimming shortened V by 1 base and J by 10 bases, and 5 bases separated the two germline ends. The CDR3 loop spans 11 amino acids. CDR1 is LGHDT, CDR2 YNNKEL, per germline (reference sequence). The CDR3 spells CASSQVGEQFF. In DNA, the CDR3 is TGTGCCAGCAGCCAAGTAGGGGAGCAGTTCTTC.

This chain links TRBV18 with TRBJ1-2; TRBD1 matches 9 bases. V lost 1 base to trimming and J lost 8 bases; unmatched junction nucleotides: 2. This CDR3 has 13 amino acids. The V gene's germline CDR1 is KGHSH and CDR2 LQKENI. CDR3 amino acids: CASSPRDREGYTF. The CDR3 nucleotides read TGTGCCAGCTCACCACGGGACAGGGAGGGCTACACCTTC. The full variable domain, completed using reference TRBV18 and TRBJ1-2, is NAGVMQNPRHLVRRRGQEARLRCSPMKGHSHVYWYRQLPEEGLKFMVYLQKENIIDESGMPKERFSAEFPKEGPSILRIQQVVRGDSAAYFCASSPRDREGYTFGSGTRLTVV.

The genes are TRBV11-2 and TRBJ1-1, with D uncertain. The CDR3 totals 12 residues. Trimming took 1 base from V and 6 from J, leaving 6 bases between them. Germline V gene data show CDR1 as SGHAT and CDR2 as FQNNGV. DNA for the CDR3: TGTGCCAGCAGCTTAGGGGCCTCTGAAGCTTTCTTT. Translation gives CASSLGASEAFF.